This entry is about one TCR beta chain. This clonotype was seen more than once but under ten times. Its antigen is not yet known. No base qualities exist here, and no much larger clone lies one base off it. These data originate in a study of blood T cells in healthy people across ages (dated by TCRdb to the mid-2010s). Notes on the research overall: In model experiments, roughly one uniquely barcoded TCR beta cDNA molecule per two T cells was captured by template switching. The study analyzed two additional independent replicas of 1 million unique cDNA reads from the same blood draw for two donors, one aged 18 to 29 and one aged 80 or older. Age-related changes in TCR beta repertoire diversity were measured in the study by deep sequencing normalized with unique cDNA molecular identifiers. Donors were grouped into four age groups: young (average approximately 16 years), middle-aged (39), aged (roughly 62) and long-lived (approximately 78).

The approximately 41 donors, aged about 6 to 100 years, were systemically healthy Caucasian individuals from Russia. About 10 milliliters of peripheral blood were collected from each donor into EDTA-treated Vacutainer tubes. Ficoll-Paque density-gradient centrifugation was used to isolate PBMCs, with at least 6.5 million obtained per sample. Trizol reagent was used to extract total RNA from the PBMCs, yielding at least 6 micrograms per sample. For every donor, flow cytometry on a PBMC aliquot measured the percentage of naive CD45RAhigh/CD27high T cells. Receptor libraries were prepared by 5' RACE. The data were produced on an Illumina HiSeq 2500. The second PCR ran for about 6 to 12 cycles and used a J-beta primer mix along with a sample-barcoded 5' primer. A unique molecular identifier was introduced onto each TCR beta cDNA molecule by a template-switch 5' adaptor carrying 12 random nucleotides. At least 3 million CDR3-containing paired-end reads were obtained from each sample. First-strand cDNA synthesis was performed from all RNA using the Mint cDNA synthesis kit, with priming by a TRBC-specific oligonucleotide. Following uracil-DNA glycosylase treatment, a first 18-cycle PCR with universal primers M1SS and BC2_uni_R was performed on all cDNA. Per the original workflow: For normalization, 1 million high-quality reads were randomly selected from each sample, with every read carrying a distinct molecular identifier. Reads sharing molecular identifiers were discarded rather than binned into consensus sequences. CDR3 identification, clonotype clustering and error correction used MiTCR with a Q25 quality threshold and the strictest error-elimination algorithm. A nonparametric unseen species model with Euler transformation was used to estimate lower-bound total TCR beta diversity. TCRdb's own reprocessing of the public reads used fastp at Q25 and MiXCR and kept productive beta chains. Here each entry gathers all rows of one CDR3 protein and keeps the most common genes and DNA. In this record, the V and J calls reflect TCRdb's handling and not the investigators' own analysis. The sample contains about 780,000 distinct CDR3 sequences, under 30% of them found a single time. The ten largest account for 3% of the sample.

As encoded in the germline V gene, CDR1 is SNHLY while CDR2 is FYNNEI. Germline trimming: 6 bases from V, 1 base from J; junction bases outside gene matches: 6. Taken from cysteine to phenylalanine, the CDR3 has 15 residues. The only DNA kept is the CDR3, 45 bases in frame from the first base. Points the paper makes about the study in general: Donor CMV infection status was unknown, potentially confounding age-related changes in expanded clonotypes. Compared with the aged group, the long-lived group had more naive CD4+ T cells, fewer expanded clones and increased TCR diversity, a pattern suggesting age selection. Because profiling used bulk unsorted PBMCs, naive and antigen-experienced compartments could not be compared conclusively. There was a strong correlation between observed TCR beta diversity and the percentage of naive T cells measured by flow cytometry. Estimates of total diversity based on one million sequenced T cells were regarded as lower bounds and as underestimates. As age increased, observed TCR beta diversity per million T cells dropped in a roughly linear way, and a significant reduction was already evident by age roughly 40.

The same sample was also studied in work on T cells of mothers and their children. Drawing on the second study: Nine systemically healthy Caucasian individuals served as donors, namely three mothers together with their six children. cDNA synthesis used all of the extracted RNA, with around 1.4 ug of RNA in each 15 ul reaction. Sample barcodes and 2-4 random nucleotides were added via the M1S primer in the second PCR. Over 8 million TCR beta CDR3 reads were obtained for each mother, and 2.5 million to 3 million reads were obtained for each child. TCR recombination output is similarly shaped by thymic selection in related and unrelated pairs, with a minor effect exerted by inherited differences. Related mother-child pairs always showed normalized repertoire overlap that was slightly higher than in unrelated mother-child pairs, though the difference was never significant. Persistent microchimeric T cell clones were not detected, at a sensitivity of approximately 93 clones per million clonotypes. In the study, deep NGS was used to compare the TCR beta repertoires of mothers and children, and features distinguishing related mother-child pairs from unrelated individuals were sought. On average, the children were 11 +/- 4 years old, while the mothers were approximately 41 +/- 4 years old. Libraries were sequenced on Illumina HiSeq 2000 with 100+100 nt paired-end reads after adapter ligation with NEBNext reagents. To prevent cross-contamination, the mother and child libraries were prepared a month apart and were sequenced in separate runs. Each donor had between about 450,000 and 2,100,000 distinct TCR beta clonotypes identified. Naive TCR beta clonotypes were estimated from low-frequency clonotypes matched to each donor's FACS-determined naive share, without sorting.

The sample consisted of blood. The chain couples TRBV2 to TRBJ2-5; 9 middle bases align to TRBD1. This clonotype was obtained from a boy aged 5-17 years in good health. The base sequence is TGTGCCAGCAGACCGGGACAGGGTCCCCAAGAGACCCAGTACTTC. Translated, this is CASRPGQGPQETQYF.